This T cell receptor (beta chain) was captured in a study of T cells in Graves' hyperthyroidism and ophthalmopathy. This clonotype was found a few times. Using RNA transcripts as the source, TCR beta CDR3 regions were amplified. With the HTBI primer set, the TCR CDR3 went through a first round of RT-PCR. TCRdb passed the multiplex PCR reads through MiXCR, listing each CDR3 protein once. The sample lists hundreds of thousands of distinct CDR3 sequences; approximately 44% were seen once. Trimming at V came to 1 base and at J to 2 bases, leaving 0 bases not matched to a gene. The CDR3 has 15 amino acids. From germline, CDR1 is SGDLS and CDR2 YYNGEE.

The chain uses TRBV9 and TRBJ1-4, with TRBD1 matching over 9 bases. The receptor was derived from a woman aged 18-29 years with Graves' hyperthyroidism. Sequenced material: peripheral blood or thyroid tissue (not recorded which). CDR3: CASSVTGGTNEKLFF. CDR3 bases: TGTGCCAGCAGCGTAACAGGGGGCACTAATGAAAAACTGTTTTTT.